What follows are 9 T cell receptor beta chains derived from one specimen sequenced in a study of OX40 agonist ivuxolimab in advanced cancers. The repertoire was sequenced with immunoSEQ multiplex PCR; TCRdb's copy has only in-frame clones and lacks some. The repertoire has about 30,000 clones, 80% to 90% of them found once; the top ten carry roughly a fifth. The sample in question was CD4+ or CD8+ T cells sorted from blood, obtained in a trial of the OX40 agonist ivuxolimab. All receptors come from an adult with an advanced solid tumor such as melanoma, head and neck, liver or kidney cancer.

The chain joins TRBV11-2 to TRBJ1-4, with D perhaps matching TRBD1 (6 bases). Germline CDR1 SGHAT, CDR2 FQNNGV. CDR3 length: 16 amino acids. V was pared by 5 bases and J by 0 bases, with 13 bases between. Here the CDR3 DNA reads TGTGCCAGCAGCCAGGACAGTCAGGCAACTAATGAAAAACTGTTTTTT. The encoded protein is CASSQDSQATNEKLFF.

The CDR3 nucleotides read TGTGCCAGCTGGGACACTCCTAGCAATCAGCCCCAGCATTTT. Protein product: CASWDTPSNQPQHF. V gene TRBV6-1 combines with J gene TRBJ1-5; perhaps TRBD1 as D (6 bases). Germline V CDR1 and CDR2: MNHNS, SASEGT. This CDR3 has 14 residues. Trimming took 8 bases from V and 0 from J, leaving 11 bases between them.

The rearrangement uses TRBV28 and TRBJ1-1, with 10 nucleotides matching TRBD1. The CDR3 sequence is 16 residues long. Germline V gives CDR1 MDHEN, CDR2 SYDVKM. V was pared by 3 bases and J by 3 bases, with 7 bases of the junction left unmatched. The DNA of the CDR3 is TGTGCCAGCAGTTTTGACAGGGGGCTCGGGTACACTGAAGCTTTCTTT. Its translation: CASSFDRGLGYTEAFF.

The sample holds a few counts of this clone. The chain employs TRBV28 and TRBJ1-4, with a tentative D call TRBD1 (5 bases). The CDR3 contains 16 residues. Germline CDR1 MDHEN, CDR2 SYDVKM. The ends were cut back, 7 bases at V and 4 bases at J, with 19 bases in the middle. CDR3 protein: CASTSLGAVINEKLFF. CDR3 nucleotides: TGTGCCAGCACCTCCCTCGGGGCCGTAATTAATGAAAAACTGTTTTTT. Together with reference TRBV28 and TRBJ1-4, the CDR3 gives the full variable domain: DVKVTQSSRYLVKRTGEKVFLECVQDMDHENMFWYRQDPGLGLRLIYFSYDVKMKEKGDIPEGYSVSREKKERFSLILESASTNQTSMYLCASTSLGAVINEKLFFGSGTQLSVL.

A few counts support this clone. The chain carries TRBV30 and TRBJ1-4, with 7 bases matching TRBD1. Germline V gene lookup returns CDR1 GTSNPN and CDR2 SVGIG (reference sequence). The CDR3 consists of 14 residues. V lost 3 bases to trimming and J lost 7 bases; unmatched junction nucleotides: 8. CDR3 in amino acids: CAWRKGGASEKLFF. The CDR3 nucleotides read TGTGCCTGGAGGAAAGGGGGCGCTTCTGAAAAACTGTTTTTT.

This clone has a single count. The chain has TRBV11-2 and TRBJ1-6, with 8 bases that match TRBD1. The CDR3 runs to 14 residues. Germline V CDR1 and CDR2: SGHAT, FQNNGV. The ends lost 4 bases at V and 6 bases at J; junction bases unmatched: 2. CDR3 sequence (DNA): TGTGCCAGCAGCTCCGGACAGGGTAATTCACCCCTCCACTTT. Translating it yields CASSSGQGNSPLHF. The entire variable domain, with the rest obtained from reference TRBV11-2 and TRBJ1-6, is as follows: EAGVAQSPRYKIIEKRQSVAFWCNPISGHATLYWYQQILGQGPKLLIQFQNNGVVDDSQLPKDRFSAERLKGVDSTLKIQPAKLEDSAVYLCASSSGQGNSPLHFGNGTRLTVT.

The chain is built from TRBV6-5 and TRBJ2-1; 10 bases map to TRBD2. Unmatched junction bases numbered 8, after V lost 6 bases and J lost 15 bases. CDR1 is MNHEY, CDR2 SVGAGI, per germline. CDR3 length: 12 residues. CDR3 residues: CASSLSGGAGFF. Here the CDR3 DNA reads TGTGCCAGCAGCTTAAGCGGGGGGGCTGGGTTCTTC.

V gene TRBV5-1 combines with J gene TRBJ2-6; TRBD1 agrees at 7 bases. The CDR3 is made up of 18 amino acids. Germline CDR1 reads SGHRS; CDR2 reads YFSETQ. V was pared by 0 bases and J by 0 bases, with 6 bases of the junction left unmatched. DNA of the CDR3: TGCGCCAGCAGCTTGGCGGACAGGCTGTACTCTGGGGCCAACGTCCTGACTTTC. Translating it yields CASSLADRLYSGANVLTF.

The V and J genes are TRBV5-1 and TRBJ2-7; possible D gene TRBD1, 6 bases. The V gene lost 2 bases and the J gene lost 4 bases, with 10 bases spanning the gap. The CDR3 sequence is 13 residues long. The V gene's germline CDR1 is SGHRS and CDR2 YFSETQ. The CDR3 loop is CASSFQQGYEQYF. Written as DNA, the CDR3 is TGCGCCAGCAGCTTCCAACAGGGATACGAGCAGTACTTC. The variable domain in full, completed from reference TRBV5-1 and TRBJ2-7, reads KAGVTQTPRYLIKTRGQQVTLSCSPISGHRSVSWYQQTPGQGLQFLFEYFSETQRNKGNFPGRFSGRQFSNSRSEMNVSTLELGDSALYLCASSFQQGYEQYFGPGTRLTVT.